Below, one T cell receptor (beta chain) is given with its context. As yet, its antigen is unknown. This record comes from a study of Ad26.COV2.S vaccination and SARS-CoV-2 variants. Treatment indicated: roughly 18 received Ad26.COV2.S at low or high dose, single or two shots; about 5 received placebo; per-sample allocation not given. Samples came from day 63 after the first vaccine or placebo injection. Produced via immunoSEQ multiplex PCR; TCRdb's table is partial and in-frame only. The sample lists hundreds of thousands of clones; roughly 84% were seen once. General study results and limits: Substantial breadth was reportedly displayed by spike-specific CD8+ and CD4+ T cell responses after vaccination.

Germline V gives CDR1 SGDLS, CDR2 YYNGEE. V lost 4 bases, J lost 7 bases, and 17 bases lay in between. This CDR3 contains 15 residues. The sequence was obtained from a person between 18 and 59 years old who received the Ad26.COV2.S COVID-19 vaccine or a placebo. This sequence joins TRBV9 and TRBJ1-4, with D possibly matching TRBD1 (6 bases). The specimen was peripheral blood, collected in a trial of Ad26.COV2.S vaccine versus placebo. CDR3 sequence (DNA): TGTGCCAGCAGCCTTAACAGGGCGGGAGGTGAAAAACTGTTTTTT. Residues: CASSLNRAGGEKLFF.